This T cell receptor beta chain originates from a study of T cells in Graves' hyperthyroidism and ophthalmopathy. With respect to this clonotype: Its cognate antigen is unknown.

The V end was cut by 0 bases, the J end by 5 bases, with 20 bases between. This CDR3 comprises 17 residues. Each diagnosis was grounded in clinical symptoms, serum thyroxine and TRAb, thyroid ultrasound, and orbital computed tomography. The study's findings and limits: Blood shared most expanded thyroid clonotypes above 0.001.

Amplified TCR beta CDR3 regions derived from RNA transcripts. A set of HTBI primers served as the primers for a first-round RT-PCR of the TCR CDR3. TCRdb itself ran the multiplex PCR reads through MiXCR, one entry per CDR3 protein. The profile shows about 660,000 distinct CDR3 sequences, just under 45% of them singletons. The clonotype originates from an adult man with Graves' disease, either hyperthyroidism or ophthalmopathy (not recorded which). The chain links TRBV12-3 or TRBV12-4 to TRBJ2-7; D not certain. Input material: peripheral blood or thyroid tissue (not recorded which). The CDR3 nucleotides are TGTGCCAGCAGTTTAGCCGGCGGCAAAACAACATGGGACGAGCAGTACTTC. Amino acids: CASSLAGGKTTWDEQYF.